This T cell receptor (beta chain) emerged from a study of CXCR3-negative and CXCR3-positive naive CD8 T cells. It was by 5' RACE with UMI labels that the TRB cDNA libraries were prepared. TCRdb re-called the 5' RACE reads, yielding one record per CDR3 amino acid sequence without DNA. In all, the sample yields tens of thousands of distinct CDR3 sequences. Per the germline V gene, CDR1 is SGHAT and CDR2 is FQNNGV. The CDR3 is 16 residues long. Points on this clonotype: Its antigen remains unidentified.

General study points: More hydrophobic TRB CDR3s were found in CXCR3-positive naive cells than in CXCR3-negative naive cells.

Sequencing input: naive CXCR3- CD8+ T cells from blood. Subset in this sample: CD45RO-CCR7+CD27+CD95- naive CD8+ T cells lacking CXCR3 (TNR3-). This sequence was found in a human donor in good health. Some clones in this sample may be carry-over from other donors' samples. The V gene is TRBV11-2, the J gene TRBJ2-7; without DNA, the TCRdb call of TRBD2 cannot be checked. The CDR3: CASSLLAGAISYEQYF. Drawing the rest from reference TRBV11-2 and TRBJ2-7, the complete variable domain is EAGVAQSPRYKIIEKRQSVAFWCNPISGHATLYWYQQILGQGPKLLIQFQNNGVVDDSQLPKDRFSAERLKGVDSTLKIQPAKLEDSAVYLCASSLLAGAISYEQYFGPGTRLTVT.